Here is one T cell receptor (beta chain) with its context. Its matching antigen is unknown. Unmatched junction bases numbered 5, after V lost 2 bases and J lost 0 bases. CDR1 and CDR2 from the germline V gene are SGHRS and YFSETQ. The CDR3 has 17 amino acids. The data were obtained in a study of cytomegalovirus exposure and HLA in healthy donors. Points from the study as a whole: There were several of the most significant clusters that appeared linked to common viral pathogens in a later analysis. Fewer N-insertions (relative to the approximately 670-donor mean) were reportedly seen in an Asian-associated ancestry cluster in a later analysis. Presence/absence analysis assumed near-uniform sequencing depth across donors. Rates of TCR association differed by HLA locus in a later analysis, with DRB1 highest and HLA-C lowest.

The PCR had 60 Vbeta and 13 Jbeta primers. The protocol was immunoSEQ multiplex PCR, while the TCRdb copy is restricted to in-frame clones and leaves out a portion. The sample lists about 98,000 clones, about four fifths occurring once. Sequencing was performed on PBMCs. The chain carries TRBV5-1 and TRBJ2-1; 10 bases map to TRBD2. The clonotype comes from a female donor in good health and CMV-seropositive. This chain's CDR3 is CASSLFSGGISYNEQFF. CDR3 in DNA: TGCGCCAGCAGCTTATTTAGCGGGGGGATCTCCTACAATGAGCAGTTCTTC.